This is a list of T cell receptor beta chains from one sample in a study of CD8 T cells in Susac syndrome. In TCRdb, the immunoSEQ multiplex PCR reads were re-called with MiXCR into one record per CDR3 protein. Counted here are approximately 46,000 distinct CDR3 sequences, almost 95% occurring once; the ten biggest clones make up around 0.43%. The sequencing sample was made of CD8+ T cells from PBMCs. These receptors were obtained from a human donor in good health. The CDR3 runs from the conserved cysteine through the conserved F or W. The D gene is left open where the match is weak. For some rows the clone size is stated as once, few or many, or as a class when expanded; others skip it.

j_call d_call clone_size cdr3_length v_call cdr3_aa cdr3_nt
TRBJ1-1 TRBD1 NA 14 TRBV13 CASSLTQGATEAFF TGTGCCAGCAGCTTAACCCAGGGGGCCACTGAAGCTTTCTTT
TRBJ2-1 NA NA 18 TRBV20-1 CSARDPLGNGPALNEQFF TGCAGTGCTAGAGATCCTTTAGGAAACGGCCCCGCATTAAATGAGCAGTTCTTC
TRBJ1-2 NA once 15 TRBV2 CASSEDGAGLYGYTF TGTGCCAGCAGTGAAGACGGGGCCGGGCTCTATGGCTACACCTTC
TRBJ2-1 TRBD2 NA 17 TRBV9 CASSVATASGMSDEQFF TGTGCCAGCAGCGTAGCTACGGCTAGCGGGATGTCAGATGAGCAGTTCTTC
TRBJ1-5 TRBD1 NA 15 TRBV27 CASSLSAGGMQPQHF TGTGCCAGCAGCCTATCGGCAGGGGGCATGCAGCCCCAGCATTTT
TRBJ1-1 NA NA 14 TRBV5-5 CASSLGQKNTEAFF TGTGCCAGCAGCCTTGGACAGAAGAACACTGAAGCTTTCTTT
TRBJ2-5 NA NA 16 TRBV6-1 CASSETRDWPKETQYF TGTGCCAGCAGCGAGACCCGCGATTGGCCGAAAGAGACCCAGTACTTC
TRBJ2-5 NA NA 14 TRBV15 CATSREGLQETQYF TGTGCCACCAGCAGAGAAGGACTTCAAGAGACCCAGTACTTC
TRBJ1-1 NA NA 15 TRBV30 CAWSRGVLENTEAFF TGTGCCTGGAGTCGAGGGGTTCTAGAGAACACTGAAGCTTTCTTT
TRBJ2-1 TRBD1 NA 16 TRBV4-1 CASSHFPGQAYNEQFF TGCGCCAGCAGCCACTTCCCGGGACAGGCCTACAATGAGCAGTTCTTC
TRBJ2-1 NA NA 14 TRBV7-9 CASSPKGGYNEQFF TGTGCCAGCAGCCCGAAGGGCGGGTACAATGAGCAGTTCTTC
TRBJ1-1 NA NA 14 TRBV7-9 CASSLPDTNTEAFF TGTGCCAGCAGTTTACCGGACACGAACACTGAAGCTTTCTTT
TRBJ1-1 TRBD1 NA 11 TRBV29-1 CSVWDRAEAFF TGCAGCGTCTGGGACAGGGCTGAAGCTTTCTTT
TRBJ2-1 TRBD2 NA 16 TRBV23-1 CASSPNVAGVSNEQFF TGCGCCAGCAGTCCCAATGTAGCGGGAGTGAGCAATGAGCAGTTCTTC
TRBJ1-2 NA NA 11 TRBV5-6 CASATGHGYTF TGTGCCAGCGCAACAGGGCATGGCTACACCTTC
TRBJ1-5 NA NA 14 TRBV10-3 CAISEPGSNQPQHF TGTGCCATCAGTGAGCCCGGTAGCAATCAGCCCCAGCATTTT
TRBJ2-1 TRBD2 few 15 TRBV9 CASSVRGERDNEQFF TGTGCCAGCAGCGTGCGGGGGGAGCGGGACAATGAGCAGTTCTTC
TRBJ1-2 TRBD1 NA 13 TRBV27 CASSDRGLDGYTF TGTGCCAGCAGTGACAGGGGGCTCGATGGCTACACCTTC
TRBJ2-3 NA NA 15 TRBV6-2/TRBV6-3 CASSYEHTSTDTQYF TGTGCCAGCAGTTACGAACATACTAGCACAGATACGCAGTATTTT
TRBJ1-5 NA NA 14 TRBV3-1 CASSLRGGNQPQHF TGTGCCAGCAGCCTCAGAGGGGGCAATCAGCCCCAGCATTTT
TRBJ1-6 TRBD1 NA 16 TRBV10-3 CAISERDGTVDSPLHF TGTGCCATCAGTGAGAGGGATGGGACAGTAGATTCACCCCTCCACTTT
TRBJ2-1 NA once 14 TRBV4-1 CASSHWQSGREQFF TGCGCCAGCAGCCATTGGCAGTCCGGACGGGAGCAGTTCTTC
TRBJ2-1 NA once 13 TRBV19 CASSIVTSNEQFF TGTGCCAGTAGTATAGTAACATCCAATGAGCAGTTCTTC
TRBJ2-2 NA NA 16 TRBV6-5 CASSYIRTGNTGELFF TGTGCCAGCAGTTACATTAGGACGGGGAACACCGGGGAGCTGTTTTTT
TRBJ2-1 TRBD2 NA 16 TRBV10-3 CAISESASGANNEQFF TGTGCCATCAGTGAGTCGGCTAGCGGAGCCAACAATGAGCAGTTCTTC
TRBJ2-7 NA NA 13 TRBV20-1 CSATDRPNYEQYF TGCAGTGCTACCGACAGGCCTAACTACGAGCAGTACTTC
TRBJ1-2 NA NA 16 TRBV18 CASSPPGWTVDYGYTF TGTGCCAGCTCACCACCGGGGTGGACAGTGGACTATGGCTACACCTTC
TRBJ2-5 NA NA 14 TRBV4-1 CASSHYMGQETQYF TGCGCCAGCAGCCACTACATGGGTCAAGAGACCCAGTACTTC
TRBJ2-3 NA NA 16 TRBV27 CASSPPWGALTDTQYF TGTGCCAGCAGTCCCCCTTGGGGGGCCCTCACAGATACGCAGTATTTT
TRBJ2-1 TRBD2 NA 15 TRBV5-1 CASSLTGRAYNEQFF TGCGCCAGCAGCTTGACCGGGAGGGCCTACAATGAGCAGTTCTTC
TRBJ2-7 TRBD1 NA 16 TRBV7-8 CASSLNRDRPSYEQYF TGTGCCAGCAGCTTAAATAGGGACAGGCCCTCCTACGAGCAGTACTTC
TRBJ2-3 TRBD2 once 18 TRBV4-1 CASSQEGGLAGAEDTQYF TGCGCCAGCAGCCAAGAAGGGGGACTAGCGGGAGCAGAAGATACGCAGTATTTT
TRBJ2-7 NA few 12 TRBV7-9 CASSLGVYEQYF TGTGCCAGCAGCTTAGGGGTCTACGAGCAGTACTTC
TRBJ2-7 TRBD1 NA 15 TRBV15 CATSSSGTAFYEQYF TGTGCCACCAGCAGTTCTGGGACAGCCTTCTACGAGCAGTACTTC
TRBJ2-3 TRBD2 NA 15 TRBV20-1 CSRLTLAASTDTQYF TGCAGCCGTTTAACCCTAGCGGCTAGCACAGATACGCAGTATTTT
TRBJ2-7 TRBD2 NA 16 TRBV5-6 CASSLRRWRAGGEQYF TGTGCCAGCAGCTTGAGGAGGTGGAGGGCGGGAGGAGAGCAGTACTTC
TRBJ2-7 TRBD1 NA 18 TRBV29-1 CSVEGTTGGGGSPYEQYF TGCAGCGTTGAAGGCACTACAGGGGGCGGTGGAAGTCCGTACGAGCAGTACTTC